This note documents a single T cell receptor (beta chain) sequence. The target antigen is unknown. PCR involved 60 Vbeta and 13 Jbeta primers. Sequencing was performed with immunoSEQ multiplex PCR; in TCRdb, only in-frame clones are kept and a portion is missing. This table has 95,000 to 100,000 clones, around 83% appearing once. This CDR3 spans 19 amino acids. The ends lost 1 base at V and 4 bases at J; junction bases unmatched: 8. The germline CDR1 and CDR2 sequences are SGHDT and YYEEEE. This entry is derived from a study of cytomegalovirus exposure and HLA in healthy donors. Study outcomes and limitations: A later analysis reportedly identified an Asian-associated ancestry cluster as carrying fewer N-insertions than the approximately 670-donor mean. Most of the TCR beta V segments (in an earlier analysis) were productive either about 87% or about 30% of the time.

The TCR was taken from a man younger than 45 in good health and CMV-seronegative. Sequenced input: PBMCs. V and J are TRBV5-6 and TRBJ2-1; 16 bases map to TRBD2. CDR3 DNA: TGTGCCAGCAGCTTGTTCGGGACTAGCGGGAGGGGTTCTTACAATGAGCAGTTCTTC. Its translation is CASSLFGTSGRGSYNEQFF.